These T cell receptor beta chains were read from a single sample in a study of identical twins. TCRdb reprocessed the 5' RACE reads via MiXCR and lists one record per CDR3 protein. The sample holds 400,000 to 550,000 distinct CDR3 sequences, approximately 24% seen once. These data also featured in a second study, about T cells expressing NK-cell markers.

Sample: CD4+ T cells sorted from blood. Receptors originate from a woman aged 18-29 years in good health. CDR3s include the opening cysteine and the closing phenylalanine or tryptophan. Fields, in order: J gene, V gene, clone size, D gene, CDR3 length, CDR3 protein, CDR3 DNA. D genes are given only for firm matches. A row's size may be missing; if present it is once, few, many or a size class.

TRBJ2-3 TRBV5-4 . . 16 CASSPGPGVSTDTQYF TGTGCCAGCAGCCCGGGGCCAGGCGTTAGCACAGATACGCAGTATTTT
TRBJ2-1 TRBV7-9 . TRBD2 16 CASSSLRTSGGNEQFF TGTGCCAGCAGCTCCCTAAGGACTAGCGGGGGTAATGAGCAGTTCTTC
TRBJ2-1 TRBV21-1 . . 17 CASSGADGALADNEQFF TGTGCCAGCAGCGGTGCTGACGGGGCCCTAGCGGACAATGAGCAGTTCTTC
TRBJ2-2 TRBV12-3/TRBV12-4 few . 14 CASSFRRGDGELFF TGTGCCAGCAGTTTCCGGCGGGGAGACGGGGAGCTGTTTTTT
TRBJ2-1 TRBV7-3 . TRBD2 16 CASSSVGGIVNNEQFF TGTGCCAGCAGCTCAGTGGGGGGGATAGTAAACAATGAGCAGTTCTTC
TRBJ1-4 TRBV2 . . 13 CASSAADREKLFF TGTGCCAGCAGTGCGGCAGACAGGGAAAAACTGTTTTTT
TRBJ2-3 TRBV6-1 few . 15 CASSDVEWRPDTQYF TGTGCCAGCAGTGATGTGGAGTGGCGTCCAGATACGCAGTATTTT
TRBJ1-2 TRBV20-1 . TRBD1 9 CSANRGSTF TGCAGTGCCAACAGGGGGTCCACCTTC
TRBJ1-2 TRBV29-1 . TRBD1 12 CSVGGQGRGYTF TGCAGCGTGGGTGGACAGGGACGTGGCTACACCTTC
TRBJ1-1 TRBV2 few TRBD1 13 CAIRKDRGTEAFF TGTGCCATCCGGAAGGACAGGGGCACTGAAGCTTTCTTT
TRBJ2-1 TRBV12-3/TRBV12-4 many . 13 CASGRVWVGEQFF TGTGCCAGCGGTAGAGTGTGGGTCGGTGAGCAGTTCTTC
TRBJ2-4 TRBV20-1 . TRBD2 12 CSAGTSGNIQYF TGCAGTGCAGGGACTAGTGGAAACATTCAGTACTTC
TRBJ1-4 TRBV5-1 many . 13 CASSDPQGEKLFF TGCGCCAGCAGCGATCCGCAGGGGGAAAAACTGTTTTTT
TRBJ2-1 TRBV24-1 . . 15 CATSDSGVPYNEQFF TGTGCCACCAGTGATTCCGGGGTACCCTACAATGAGCAGTTCTTC
TRBJ2-2 TRBV5-1 . TRBD1 16 CASSWQGAEVTGELFF TGCGCCAGCAGCTGGCAGGGGGCAGAGGTCACCGGGGAGCTGTTTTTT
TRBJ2-5 TRBV6-1 . TRBD2 16 CASRPRGLAGRETQYF TGTGCCAGCAGGCCTCGGGGACTAGCGGGACGAGAGACCCAGTACTTC
TRBJ2-3 TRBV12-3/TRBV12-4 . TRBD2 17 CASSSYLAGVRTDTQYF TGTGCCAGCAGTTCGTATCTAGCGGGGGTGCGCACAGATACGCAGTATTTT
TRBJ2-2 TRBV4-3 . . 13 CASSQAGRGELFF TGCGCCAGCAGCCAAGCAGGTCGCGGGGAGCTGTTTTTT
TRBJ1-2 TRBV5-1 few . 12 CASSGSRNGYTF TGCGCCAGCAGCGGATCCCGGAATGGCTACACCTTC
TRBJ2-7 TRBV29-1 few . 11 CSVEDPNEQYF TGCAGCGTTGAAGATCCCAACGAGCAGTACTTC